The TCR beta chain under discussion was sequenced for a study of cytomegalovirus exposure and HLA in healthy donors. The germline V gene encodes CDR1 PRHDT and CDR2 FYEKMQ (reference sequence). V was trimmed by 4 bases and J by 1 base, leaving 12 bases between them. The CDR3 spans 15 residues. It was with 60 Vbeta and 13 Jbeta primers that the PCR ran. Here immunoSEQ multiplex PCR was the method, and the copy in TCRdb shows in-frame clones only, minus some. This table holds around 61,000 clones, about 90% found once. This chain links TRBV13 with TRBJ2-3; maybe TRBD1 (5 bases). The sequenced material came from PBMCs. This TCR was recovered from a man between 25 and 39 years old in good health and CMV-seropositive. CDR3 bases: TGTGCCAGCAGCTCCCTCGGACACGGCACAGATACGCAGTATTTT. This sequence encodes CASSSLGHGTDTQYF.